These 28 T cell receptor beta chains were sequenced from one sample in a study of blood T cells in healthy people across ages. The use of a sample-barcoded 5' primer and a J-beta primer mix characterized a second PCR of 7 to 11 cycles. A single record per CDR3 protein comes from TCRdb applying MiXCR to the 5' RACE reads. The sample holds over 1,300,000 distinct CDR3 sequences; roughly 60% are singletons and the top ten take roughly 7%. Sample: blood. Every receptor here comes from a man aged 18 to 30 in good health.

This clonotype was observed a single time. This chain links TRBV20-1 with TRBJ2-3; 12 nucleotides line up with TRBD2. Germline CDR1 and CDR2: DFQATT and SNEGSKA (reference sequence). This CDR3 contains 14 residues. Trimming at V came to 3 bases and at J to 7 bases, leaving 5 bases not matched to a gene. The CDR3 coding sequence is TGCAGTGCTAGGACTAGCGGGAGTGCATATACGCAGTATTTT. This codes for CSARTSGSAYTQYF.

The gene calls are TRBV4-1 and TRBJ2-7; the D is unclear. The CDR3 is 15 amino acids. Trimming left V 1 base short and J 1 base short, with 11 bases between. CDR1 and CDR2 (germline): MGHRA, YSYEKL. DNA for the CDR3: TGCGCCAGCAGCCAAGTTTATCGAAGGTCCTACGAGCAGTACTTC. This translates into CASSQVYRRSYEQYF.

The chain has TRBV12-3 or TRBV12-4 and TRBJ2-7; D tentatively reads TRBD1 or TRBD2 (5 bases each). CDR3 length: 14 amino acids. V shed 11 bases and J shed 3 bases, with 20 bases lying between them. The CDR3 spells CASSQRRRGYEQYF. In nucleotides, the CDR3 is TGTGCCTCCTCCCAGCGGAGAAGGGGCTACGAGCAGTACTTC.

This clonotype was seen a handful of times. The gene calls are TRBV12-3 or TRBV12-4 and TRBJ2-6; D unclear. The length of the CDR3 is 12 residues. V lost 7 bases and J 2 bases, leaving 3 bases between the germline ends. CDR3 protein: CASTAGANVLTF. DNA of the CDR3: TGTGCCAGCACCGCTGGGGCCAACGTCCTGACTTTC.

This chain links TRBV20-1 with TRBJ1-4; a weak D match, TRBD1 (5 bases). Germline CDR1 reads DFQATT; CDR2 reads SNEGSKA (reference sequence). Trimming pared 3 bases from V and 0 bases from J, leaving 11 bases between. This CDR3 contains 15 residues. For the CDR3, the DNA is TGCAGTGCTAGTGGGGGTCGGGCAACTAATGAAAAACTGTTTTTT. Its translation: CSASGGRATNEKLFF.

V usage is TRBV7-8 and J usage is TRBJ2-2, with TRBD1 matching over 7 bases. With 7 bases clipped from V and 6 bases from J, the junction kept 11 bases outside the gene matches. This CDR3 comprises 15 residues. Germline CDR1 and CDR2: SGHVS and FQNEAQ. CDR3 in amino acids: CASNTSTGVAGELFF. The CDR3 DNA reads as TGTGCCAGCAACACTTCAACAGGGGTGGCCGGGGAGCTGTTTTTT.

As DNA, the CDR3 is TGTGCCAGCAGGGACCGGCTGAACACCGGGGAGCTGTTTTTT. Translation: CASRDRLNTGELFF. The genes are TRBV9 and TRBJ2-2; no clear D gene. The CDR3 is 14 residues long. Trimming took off 5 bases at V and 1 base at J, with 9 bases between the two ends. The germline V gene encodes CDR1 SGDLS and CDR2 YYNGEE.

The chain joins TRBV28 to TRBJ2-7; D is possibly TRBD1 (6 bases). This CDR3 is built from 14 residues. The V and J ends lost 2 bases and 3 bases respectively, with 11 bases between them. Germline V lookup: CDR1 MDHEN, CDR2 SYDVKM. The CDR3 DNA sequence: TGTGCCAGCAGTTTAGGACAGTTTTTCTACGAGCAGTACTTC. Protein product: CASSLGQFFYEQYF.

The chain uses TRBV5-1 and TRBJ1-6; D remains unclear. The CDR3 covers 14 residues. V was cut by 1 base and J by 4 bases, with 6 bases left in between. From germline, CDR1 is SGHRS and CDR2 YFSETQ. Here the CDR3 reads CASSLREYNSPLHF. Written as DNA, the CDR3 is TGCGCCAGCAGCTTGAGGGAATATAATTCACCCCTCCACTTT.

The chain employs TRBV15 and TRBJ2-1; no firm D call. Trimming stripped 0 bases from V and 5 bases from J, with 5 bases between. Germline V gene lookup returns CDR1 LNHNV and CDR2 YYDKDF (reference sequence). The length of the CDR3 is 13 residues. The CDR3 reads CATSRDSHNEQFF. In nucleotides, the CDR3 is TGTGCCACCAGCAGAGATTCCCACAATGAGCAGTTCTTC.

V is TRBV7-2 and J is TRBJ1-2; TRBD1 matches at 7 bases. This CDR3 contains 14 residues. The V gene's germline CDR1 is SGHTA and CDR2 FQGNSA. The V gene end was trimmed by 4 bases and the J gene end by 5 bases; junction bases not matched to a gene: 7. The CDR3 protein is CASSSTGVKYGYTF. As DNA, the CDR3 is TGTGCCAGCAGCTCAACAGGGGTCAAATATGGCTACACCTTC.

This chain links TRBV7-2 with TRBJ2-3; D call uncertain. Germline V gives CDR1 SGHTA, CDR2 FQGNSA. Trimming removed 4 bases at V and 2 bases at J, with 16 bases between. The CDR3 spans 16 residues. In nucleotides, the CDR3 is TGTGCCAGCAGCTCGCCTCCGGACGGGTTCACAGATACGCAGTATTTT. As protein: CASSSPPDGFTDTQYF.

V usage is TRBV12-3 or TRBV12-4 and J usage is TRBJ2-7; 7 positions agree with TRBD2. The CDR3 runs 13 residues. Trimming cost V 6 bases and J 5 bases; bases outside gene matches: 7. The CDR3 reads CASSPGTKNEQYF. Written as DNA, the CDR3 is TGTGCCAGCAGCCCCGGGACTAAAAACGAGCAGTACTTC.

This clonotype was counted a few times. The rearrangement links TRBV29-1 to TRBJ1-1; D is undetermined. The CDR3 is 12 amino acids. The V gene's germline CDR1 is SQVTM and CDR2 ANQGSEA. V was shortened by 7 bases and J by 1 base, with 10 bases between the two germline ends. The CDR3 sequence is CSACSGNTEAFF. In DNA, the CDR3 is TGCAGCGCCTGCTCAGGGAACACTGAAGCTTTCTTT.

A note on this clonotype: The junction and the germline gene differ at one end; a read error may be behind it. This chain uses TRBV7-6 with TRBJ2-7; 9 positions agree with TRBD2. Germline assignment: CDR1 SGHVS and CDR2 FNYEAQ. This CDR3 spans 17 amino acids. DNA of the CDR3: TGTGCCACCAGCTCCCCGTTGGGGCGGGAGGGCTCCTACGAGCAGTACTTC. Its protein product is CATSSPLGREGSYEQYF.

The J gene is TRBJ1-5, the V gene TRBV2, with D perhaps TRBD1 (5 bases). The CDR3 contains 14 residues. Germline V lookup: CDR1 SNHLY, CDR2 FYNNEI. Trimming took 1 base from V and 7 from J, leaving 11 bases between them. The CDR3 protein is CASSEGQGRQPQHF. The CDR3 DNA reads as TGTGCCAGCAGTGAAGGGCAGGGAAGACAGCCCCAGCATTTT. Complete variable domain (other parts from reference TRBV2 and TRBJ1-5): EPEVTQTPSHQVTQMGQEVILRCVPISNHLYFYWYRQILGQKVEFLVSFYNNEISEKSEIFDDQFSVERPDGSNFTLKIRSTKLEDSAMYFCASSEGQGRQPQHFGDGTRLSIL.

The chain uses TRBV27 and TRBJ2-7; D unclear. The CDR3 length is 14 residues. V lost 5 bases and J lost 0, with 11 bases in between. Germline assignment: CDR1 MNHEY and CDR2 SMNVEV (reference sequence). The CDR3 nucleotides read TGTGCCAGCAGTGCCTACCTGAGCTCCTACGAGCAGTACTTC. As protein: CASSAYLSSYEQYF.

The chain is built from TRBV20-1 and TRBJ1-5; D call uncertain. V was clipped by 2 bases and J by 0 bases, with 5 bases between them. Germline values: CDR1 DFQATT, CDR2 SNEGSKA (reference sequence). The CDR3 loop spans 13 amino acids. CDR3 loop: CSARMGSNQPQHF. The CDR3 DNA reads as TGCAGTGCTAGAATGGGTAGCAATCAGCCCCAGCATTTT.

This chain joins TRBV20-1 and TRBJ1-6; the D gene is possibly TRBD1 (5 bases). Germline V gene lookup returns CDR1 DFQATT and CDR2 SNEGSKA (reference sequence). The CDR3 spans 14 residues. The CDR3 reads CSASLRVYNSPLHF. The DNA of the CDR3 is TGCAGCGCATCTCTCAGGGTGTATAATTCACCCCTCCACTTT.

The chain employs TRBV4-1 and TRBJ2-1; 10 bases fit TRBD2. This CDR3 is 15 amino acids long. CDR1 MGHRA and CDR2 YSYEKL come from the germline V gene. V dropped 2 bases and J dropped 6; count of bases not matched to a gene: 4. For the CDR3, the DNA is TGCGCCAGCAGCCAACCTAGCGGGAGTATCAATGAGCAGTTCTTC. Its translation: CASSQPSGSINEQFF.

The chain employs TRBV11-2 and TRBJ2-4; 7 bases line up with TRBD1. CDR3 size: 14 residues. Germline V gives CDR1 SGHAT, CDR2 FQNNGV. After removal of 5 bases from V and 3 bases from J, the junction contained 4 bases not matched to a gene. The CDR3 coding sequence is TGTGCCAGCAGCGTACAGGGGCTCAAAAACATTCAGTACTTC. It codes for CASSVQGLKNIQYF.

This chain connects TRBV4-2 to TRBJ2-7; D is unresolved. From germline, CDR1 is LGHNA and CDR2 YNFKEQ. Trimming cost V 0 bases and J 4 bases, with 10 bases left between them. There are 14 residues in the CDR3. DNA of the CDR3: TGTGCCAGCAGCCAAGAAGCCGCCCTATACGAGCAGTACTTC. It is translated as CASSQEAALYEQYF.

The CDR3: CASSLWGIGKETQYF. The CDR3 nucleotides are TGTGCCAGCAGCTTGTGGGGGATCGGCAAAGAGACCCAGTACTTC. The V and J genes are TRBV5-4 and TRBJ2-5; the D gene could be TRBD1 or TRBD2 (5 bases each). The CDR3 spans 15 residues. Trimming took off 1 base at V and 3 bases at J, with 13 bases between the two ends. The germline gives CDR1 SGHNT, CDR2 YYREEE (reference sequence).

The chain carries TRBV6-6 and TRBJ2-1, with D possibly matching TRBD2 (5 bases). The last part of the DNA fits TRBJ2-7 better; the J call may be wrong. This CDR3 comprises 15 residues. The germline CDR1 and CDR2 sequences are MNHNY and SVGAGI (reference sequence). The CDR3 here is CASSYSVGGDYEQYF. The CDR3 nucleotides are TGTGCCAGCAGTTACTCTGTCGGAGGAGACTACGAGCAGTACTTC.

The chain combines TRBV11-2 with TRBJ2-1, with D perhaps TRBD1 (5 bases). Per the germline V gene, CDR1 is SGHAT and CDR2 is FQNNGV. This CDR3 has 13 residues. Trimming stripped 1 base from V and 8 bases from J, with 9 bases between. The CDR3 nucleotides read TGTGCCAGCAGCTTAGTGTCCAGGGATGAGCAGTTCTTC. Translation: CASSLVSRDEQFF. Supplemented by reference TRBV11-2 and TRBJ2-1, the full variable domain reads EAGVAQSPRYKIIEKRQSVAFWCNPISGHATLYWYQQILGQGPKLLIQFQNNGVVDDSQLPKDRFSAERLKGVDSTLKIQPAKLEDSAVYLCASSLVSRDEQFFGPGTRLTVL.

The sample holds a few counts of this clonotype. The rearrangement uses TRBV7-2 and TRBJ2-3, with TRBD2 as a possible D gene (6 bases). This CDR3 spans 14 amino acids. In germline, CDR1 is SGHTA, CDR2 FQGNSA. V lost 8 bases, J lost 8 bases, and 20 bases lay in between. The CDR3 protein is CASDEGLGDGTQYF. The DNA of the CDR3 is TGTGCCAGCGACGAGGGACTTGGGGATGGTACGCAGTATTTT.

The CDR3 is CASRRLAGGPDCRELFF. CDR3 bases: TGTGCCAGCAGGAGATTAGCGGGGGGGCCGGATTGCCGGGAGCTGTTTTTT. This chain uses TRBV6-9 with TRBJ2-2, with 11 bases matching TRBD2. This CDR3 comprises 17 residues. CDR1 MNHGY and CDR2 SVAAGI come from the germline V gene. V was clipped by 6 bases and J by 9 bases; unmatched bases: 15.

The V gene is TRBV27, the J gene TRBJ1-1, with 10 positions matching TRBD1. V gave up 6 bases and J gave up 4 bases; unmatched junction bases: 5. Germline CDR1 and CDR2: MNHEY and SMNVEV (reference sequence). There are 14 residues in the CDR3. Here the CDR3 DNA reads TGTGCCAGCAGGCGGACAGGGGGGTTCACTGAAGCTTTCTTT. The encoded protein is CASRRTGGFTEAFF.